This T cell receptor (beta chain) derives from a study of blood T cell repertoires in COVID-19. The CDR3 is made up of 13 amino acids. V was pared by 1 base and J by 2 bases, with 0 bases of the junction left unmatched. Per germline, CDR1 SQVTM and CDR2 ANQGSEA. TCRdb keeps only in-frame clones here, not all; method: immunoSEQ multiplex PCR. The sample contains 150,000 to 200,000 clones, about four fifths of which appear only once. Sequencing was carried out using peripheral blood. The receptor's source is a man in his forties who had recovered from COVID-19. This chain uses TRBV29-1 with TRBJ2-5; TRBD2 agrees at 8 bases. Written as DNA, the CDR3 is TGCAGCGTTGAAGGCGGGAGGCAAGAGACCCAGTACTTC. Amino acids: CSVEGGRQETQYF.